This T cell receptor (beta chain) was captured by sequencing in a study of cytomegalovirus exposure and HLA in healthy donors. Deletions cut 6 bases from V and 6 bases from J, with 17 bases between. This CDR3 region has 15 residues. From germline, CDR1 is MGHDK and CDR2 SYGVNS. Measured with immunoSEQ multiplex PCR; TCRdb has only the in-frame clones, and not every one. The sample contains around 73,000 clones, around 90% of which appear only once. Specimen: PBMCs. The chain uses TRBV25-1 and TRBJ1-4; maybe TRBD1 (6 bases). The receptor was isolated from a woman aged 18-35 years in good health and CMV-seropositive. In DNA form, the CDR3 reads TGTGCCAGCAGCAATCAGGGGAAGGTGGATGAAAAACTGTTTTTT. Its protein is CASSNQGKVDEKLFF.